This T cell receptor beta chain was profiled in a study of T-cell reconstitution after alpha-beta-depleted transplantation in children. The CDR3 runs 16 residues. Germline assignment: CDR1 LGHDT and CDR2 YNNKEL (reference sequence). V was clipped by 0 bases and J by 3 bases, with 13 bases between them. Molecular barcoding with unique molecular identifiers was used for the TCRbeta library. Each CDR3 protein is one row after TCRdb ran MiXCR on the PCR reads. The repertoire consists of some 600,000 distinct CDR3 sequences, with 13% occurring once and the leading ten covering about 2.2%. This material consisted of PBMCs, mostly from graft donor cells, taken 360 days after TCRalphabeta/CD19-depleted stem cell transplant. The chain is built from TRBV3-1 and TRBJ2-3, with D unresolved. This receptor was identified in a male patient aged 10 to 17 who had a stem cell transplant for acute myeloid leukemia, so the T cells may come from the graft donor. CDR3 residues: CASSQDPGRRTDTQYF. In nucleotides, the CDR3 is TGTGCCAGCAGCCAAGACCCCGGACGTCGGACAGATACGCAGTATTTT.